The clone carrying this TCR beta chain showed up just once. Its target is unknown. This sample is part of a study of shared clonotypes between healthy human individuals. Study-wide findings and caveats: The authors sampled blood alone, and tissue repertoires likely differ. Generation probabilities of non-shared clonotypes were lower (relative to those shared by all four donors). Around 4.9% of naive CD4 clonotypes were shared across a few donors.

Trimming cost V 3 bases and J 5 bases; bases outside gene matches: 16. CDR1 is ENHRY and CDR2 is SYGVKD in the germline V gene. This CDR3 contains 18 residues. CD8 cells classed as naive were CD45RO-negative and positively selected for CCR7, excluding terminally differentiated effector memory CD45RA+ cells. Among the donors, all were Caucasian adults who lived in Nashville, Tennessee. TCRdb's copy holds only in-frame clones and misses some; the assay was immunoSEQ multiplex PCR. Among roughly 770,000 clones, just over 95% were seen once, and the ten largest hold less than 0.25%. The sequencing sample was made of naive CD8+ T cells sorted from blood. The clonotype originates from a man aged 30 to 45 in good health. The rearrangement links TRBV10-3 to TRBJ2-5; 9 bases align to TRBD1. The CDR3 DNA reads TGTGCCATCAGTGAAAATTTATTTGGGACAGGGTTATACGAGACCCAGTACTTC. Its translation: CAISENLFGTGLYETQYF.